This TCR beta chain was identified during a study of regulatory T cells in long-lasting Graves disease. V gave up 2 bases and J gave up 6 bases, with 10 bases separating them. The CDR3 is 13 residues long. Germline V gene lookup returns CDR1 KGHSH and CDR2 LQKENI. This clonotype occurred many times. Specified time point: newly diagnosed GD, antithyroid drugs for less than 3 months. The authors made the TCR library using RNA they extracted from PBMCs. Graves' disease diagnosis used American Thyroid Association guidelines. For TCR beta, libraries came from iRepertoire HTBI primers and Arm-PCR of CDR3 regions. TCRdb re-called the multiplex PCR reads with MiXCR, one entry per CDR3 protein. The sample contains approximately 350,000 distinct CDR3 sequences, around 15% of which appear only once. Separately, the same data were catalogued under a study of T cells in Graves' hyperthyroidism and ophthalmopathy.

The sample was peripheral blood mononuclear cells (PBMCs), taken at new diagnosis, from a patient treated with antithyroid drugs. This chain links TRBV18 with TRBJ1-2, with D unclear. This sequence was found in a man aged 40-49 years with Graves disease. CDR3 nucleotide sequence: TGTGCCAGCTCACCAAGGTCAAGTGATGGCTACACCTTC. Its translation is CASSPRSSDGYTF.